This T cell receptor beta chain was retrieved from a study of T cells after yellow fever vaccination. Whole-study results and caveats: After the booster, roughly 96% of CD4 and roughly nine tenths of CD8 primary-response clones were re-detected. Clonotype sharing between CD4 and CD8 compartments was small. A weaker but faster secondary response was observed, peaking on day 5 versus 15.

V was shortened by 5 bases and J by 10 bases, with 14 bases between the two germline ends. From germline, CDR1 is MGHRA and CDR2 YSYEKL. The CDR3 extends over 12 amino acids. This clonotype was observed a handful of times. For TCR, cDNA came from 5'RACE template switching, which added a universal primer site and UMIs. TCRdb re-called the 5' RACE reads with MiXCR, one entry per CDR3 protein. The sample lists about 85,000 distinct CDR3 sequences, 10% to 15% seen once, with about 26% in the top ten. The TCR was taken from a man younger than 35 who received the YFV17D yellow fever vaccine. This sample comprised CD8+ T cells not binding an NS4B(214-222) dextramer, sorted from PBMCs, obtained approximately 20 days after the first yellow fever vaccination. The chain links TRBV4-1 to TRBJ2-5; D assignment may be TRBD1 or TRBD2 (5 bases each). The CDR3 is CASSGPGTLQYF. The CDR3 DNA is TGCGCCAGCAGCGGCCCCGGGACCCTCCAGTACTTC.